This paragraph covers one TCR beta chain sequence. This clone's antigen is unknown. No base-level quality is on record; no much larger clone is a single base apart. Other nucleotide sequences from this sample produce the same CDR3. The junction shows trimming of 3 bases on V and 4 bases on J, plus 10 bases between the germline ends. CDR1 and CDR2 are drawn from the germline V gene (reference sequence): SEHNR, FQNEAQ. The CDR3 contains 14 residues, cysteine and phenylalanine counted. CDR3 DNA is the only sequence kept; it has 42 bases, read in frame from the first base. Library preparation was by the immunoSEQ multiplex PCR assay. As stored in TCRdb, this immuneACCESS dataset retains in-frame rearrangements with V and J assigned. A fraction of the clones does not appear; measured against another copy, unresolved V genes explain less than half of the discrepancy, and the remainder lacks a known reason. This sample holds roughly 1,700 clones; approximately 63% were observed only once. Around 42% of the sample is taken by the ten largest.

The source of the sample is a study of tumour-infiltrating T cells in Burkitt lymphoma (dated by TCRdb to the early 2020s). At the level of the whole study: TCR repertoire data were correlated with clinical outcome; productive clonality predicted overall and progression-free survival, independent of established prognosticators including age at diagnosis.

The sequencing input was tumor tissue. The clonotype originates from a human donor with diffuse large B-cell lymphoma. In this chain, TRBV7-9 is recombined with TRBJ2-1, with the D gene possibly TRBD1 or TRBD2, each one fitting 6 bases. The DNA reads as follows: TGTGCCAGCAGCTTGGCGGGGACATACAATGAGCAGTTCTTC. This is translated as CASSLAGTYNEQFF.